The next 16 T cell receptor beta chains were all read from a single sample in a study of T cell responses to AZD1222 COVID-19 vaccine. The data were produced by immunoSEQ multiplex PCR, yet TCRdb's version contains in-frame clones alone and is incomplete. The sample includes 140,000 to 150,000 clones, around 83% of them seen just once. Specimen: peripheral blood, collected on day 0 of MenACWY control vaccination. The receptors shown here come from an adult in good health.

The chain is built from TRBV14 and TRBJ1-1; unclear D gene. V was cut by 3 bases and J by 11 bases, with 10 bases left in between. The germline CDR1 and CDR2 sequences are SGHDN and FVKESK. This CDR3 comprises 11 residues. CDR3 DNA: TGTGCCAGCAGCCATGGGCAGCTGGCTTTCTTT. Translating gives CASSHGQLAFF. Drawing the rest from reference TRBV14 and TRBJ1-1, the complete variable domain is EAGVTQFPSHSVIEKGQTVTLRCDPISGHDNLYWYRRVMGKEIKFLLHFVKESKQDESGMPNNRFLAERTGGTYSTLKVQPAELEDSGVYFCASSHGQLAFFGQGTRLTVV.

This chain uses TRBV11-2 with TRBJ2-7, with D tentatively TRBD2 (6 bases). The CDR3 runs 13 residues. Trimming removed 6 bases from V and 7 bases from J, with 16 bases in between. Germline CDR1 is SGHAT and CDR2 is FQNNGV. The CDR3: CASSLDREMEQYV. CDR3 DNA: TGTGCCAGCAGTCTAGATCGGGAGATGGAGCAGTACGTC.

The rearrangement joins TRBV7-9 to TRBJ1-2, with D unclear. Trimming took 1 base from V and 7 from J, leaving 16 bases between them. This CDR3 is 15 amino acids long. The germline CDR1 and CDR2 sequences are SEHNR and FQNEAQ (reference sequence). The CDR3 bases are TGTGCCAGCAGCTTAGGATCGGGGAGTGGGATTGGCTACACCTTC. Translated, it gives CASSLGSGSGIGYTF.

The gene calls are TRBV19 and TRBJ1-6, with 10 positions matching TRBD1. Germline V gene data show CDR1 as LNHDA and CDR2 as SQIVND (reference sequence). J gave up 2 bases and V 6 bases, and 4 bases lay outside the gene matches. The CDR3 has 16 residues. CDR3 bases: TGTGCCAGTAGCAGGACAGGGGGACCCTATAATTCACCCCTCCACTTT. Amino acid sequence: CASSRTGGPYNSPLHF.

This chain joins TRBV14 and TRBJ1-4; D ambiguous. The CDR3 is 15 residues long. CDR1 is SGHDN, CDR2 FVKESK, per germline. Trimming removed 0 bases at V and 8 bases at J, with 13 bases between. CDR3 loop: CASSQDRLPGEKLFF. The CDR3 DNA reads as TGTGCCAGCAGCCAAGATCGACTACCGGGGGAAAAACTGTTTTTT.

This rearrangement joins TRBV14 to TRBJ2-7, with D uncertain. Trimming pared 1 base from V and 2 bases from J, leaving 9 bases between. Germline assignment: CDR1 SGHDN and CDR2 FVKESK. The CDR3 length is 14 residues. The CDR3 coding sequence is TGTGCCAGCAGCCAAGGCCAGTTAACCTACGAGCAGTACTTC. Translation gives CASSQGQLTYEQYF.

Written as DNA, the CDR3 is TGTGCCAGCTCACCGCCCGGGACAGGCAACACTGAAGCTTTCTTT. Its protein is CASSPPGTGNTEAFF. The V call is TRBV18, the J call TRBJ1-1; 8 bases fit TRBD1. Germline V gives CDR1 KGHSH, CDR2 LQKENI. Trimming at V came to 3 bases and at J to 2 bases, leaving 5 bases not matched to a gene. The CDR3 covers 15 residues.

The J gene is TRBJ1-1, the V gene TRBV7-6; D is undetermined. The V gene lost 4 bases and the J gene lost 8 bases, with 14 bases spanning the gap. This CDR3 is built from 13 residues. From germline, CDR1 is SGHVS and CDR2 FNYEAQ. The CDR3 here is CASSSRGEIEAFF. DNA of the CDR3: TGTGCCAGCAGCTCCAGAGGAGAGATAGAAGCTTTCTTT.

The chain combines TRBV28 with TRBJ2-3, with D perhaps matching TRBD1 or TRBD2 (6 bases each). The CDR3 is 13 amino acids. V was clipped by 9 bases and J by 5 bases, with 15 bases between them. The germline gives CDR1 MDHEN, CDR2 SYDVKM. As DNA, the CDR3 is TGTGCCAGTGAAGGGGGGAACCGAGATACGCAGTATTTT. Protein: CASEGGNRDTQYF.

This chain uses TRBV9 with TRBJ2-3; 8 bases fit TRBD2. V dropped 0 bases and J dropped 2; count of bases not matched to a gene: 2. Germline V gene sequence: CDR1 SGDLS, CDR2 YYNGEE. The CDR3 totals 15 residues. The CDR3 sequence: CASSVERGTTDTQYF. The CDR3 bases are TGTGCCAGCAGCGTAGAGCGGGGGACCACAGATACGCAGTATTTT.

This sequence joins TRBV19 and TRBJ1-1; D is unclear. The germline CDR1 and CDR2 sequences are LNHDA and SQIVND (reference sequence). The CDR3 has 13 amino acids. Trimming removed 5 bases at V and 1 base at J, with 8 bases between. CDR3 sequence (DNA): TGTGCCAGTAGTCTTGCCGGGAACACTGAAGCTTTCTTT. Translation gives CASSLAGNTEAFF.

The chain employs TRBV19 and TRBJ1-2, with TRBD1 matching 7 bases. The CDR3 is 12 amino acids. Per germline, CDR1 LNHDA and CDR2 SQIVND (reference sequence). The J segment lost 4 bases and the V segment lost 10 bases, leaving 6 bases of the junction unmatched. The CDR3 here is CATGDSFYGYTF. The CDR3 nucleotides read TGTGCCACTGGGGACAGTTTCTATGGCTACACCTTC. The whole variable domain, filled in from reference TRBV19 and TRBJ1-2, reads DGGITQSPKYLFRKEGQNVTLSCEQNLNHDAMYWYRQDPGQGLRLIYYSQIVNDFQKGDIAEGYSVSREKKESFPLTVTSAQKNPTAFYLCATGDSFYGYTFGSGTRLTVV.

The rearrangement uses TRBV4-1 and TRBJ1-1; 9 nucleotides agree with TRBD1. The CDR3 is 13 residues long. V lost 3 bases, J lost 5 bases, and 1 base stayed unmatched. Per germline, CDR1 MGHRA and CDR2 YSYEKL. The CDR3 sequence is CASSHDRGTEAFF. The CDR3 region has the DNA TGCGCCAGCAGCCATGACAGGGGGACTGAAGCTTTCTTT.

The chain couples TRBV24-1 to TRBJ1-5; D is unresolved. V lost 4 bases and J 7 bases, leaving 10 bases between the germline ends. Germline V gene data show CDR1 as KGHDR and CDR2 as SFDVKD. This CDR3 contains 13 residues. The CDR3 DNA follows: TGTGCCACCAGTGAGGGGATGGACCAGCCCCAGCATTTT. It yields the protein CATSEGMDQPQHF.

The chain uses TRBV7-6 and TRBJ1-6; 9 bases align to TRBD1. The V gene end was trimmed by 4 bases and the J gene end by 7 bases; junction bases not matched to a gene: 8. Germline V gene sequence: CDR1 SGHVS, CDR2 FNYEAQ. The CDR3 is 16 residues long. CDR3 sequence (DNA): TGTGCCAGCAGCTCCAAATCCGGGACAGGGAATTCACCCCTCCACTTT. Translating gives CASSSKSGTGNSPLHF. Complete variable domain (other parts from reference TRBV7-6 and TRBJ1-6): GAGVSQSPRYKVTKRGQDVALRCDPISGHVSLYWYRQALGQGPEFLTYFNYEAQQDKSGLPNDRFSAERPEGSISTLTIQRTEQRDSAMYRCASSSKSGTGNSPLHFGNGTRLTVT.

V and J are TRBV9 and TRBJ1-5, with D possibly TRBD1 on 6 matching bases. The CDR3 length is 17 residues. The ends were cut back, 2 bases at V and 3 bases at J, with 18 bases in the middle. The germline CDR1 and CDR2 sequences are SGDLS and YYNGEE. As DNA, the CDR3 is TGTGCCAGCAGCGTGGGACCCGTGGGGACACACAATCAGCCCCAGCATTTT. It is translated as CASSVGPVGTHNQPQHF.